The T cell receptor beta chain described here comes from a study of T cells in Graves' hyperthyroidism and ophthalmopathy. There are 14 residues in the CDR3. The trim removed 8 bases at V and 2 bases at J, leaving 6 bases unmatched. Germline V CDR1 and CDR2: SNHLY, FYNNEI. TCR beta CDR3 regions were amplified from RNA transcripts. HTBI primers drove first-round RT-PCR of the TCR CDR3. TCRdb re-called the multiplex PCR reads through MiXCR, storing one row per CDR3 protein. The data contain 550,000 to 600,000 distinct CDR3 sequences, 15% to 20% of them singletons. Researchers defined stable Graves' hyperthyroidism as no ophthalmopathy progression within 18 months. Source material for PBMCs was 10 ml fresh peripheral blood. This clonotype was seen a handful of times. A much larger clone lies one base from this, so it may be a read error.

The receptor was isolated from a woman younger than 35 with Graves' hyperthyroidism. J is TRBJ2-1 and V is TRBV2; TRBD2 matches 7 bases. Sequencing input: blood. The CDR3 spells CASLRLAPYNEQFF. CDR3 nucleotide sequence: TGTGCCAGCTTACGACTAGCCCCCTACAATGAGCAGTTCTTC.